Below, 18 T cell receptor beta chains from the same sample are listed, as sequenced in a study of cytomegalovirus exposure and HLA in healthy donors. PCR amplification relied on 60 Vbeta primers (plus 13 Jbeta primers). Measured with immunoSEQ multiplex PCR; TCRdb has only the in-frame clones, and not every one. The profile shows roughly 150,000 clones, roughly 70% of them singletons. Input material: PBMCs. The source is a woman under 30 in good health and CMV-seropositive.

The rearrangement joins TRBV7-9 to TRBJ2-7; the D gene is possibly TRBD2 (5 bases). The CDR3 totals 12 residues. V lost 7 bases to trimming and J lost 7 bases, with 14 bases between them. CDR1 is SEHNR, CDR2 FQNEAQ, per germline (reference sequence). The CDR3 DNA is TGTGCCAGCAATGCACCCGGGGTGGAGCAGTACTTC. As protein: CASNAPGVEQYF. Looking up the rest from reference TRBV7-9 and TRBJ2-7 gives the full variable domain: DTGVSQNPRHKITKRGQNVTFRCDPISEHNRLYWYRQTLGQGPEFLTYFQNEAQLEKSRLLSDRFSAERPKGSFSTLEIQRTEQGDSAMYLCASNAPGVEQYFGPGTRLTVT.

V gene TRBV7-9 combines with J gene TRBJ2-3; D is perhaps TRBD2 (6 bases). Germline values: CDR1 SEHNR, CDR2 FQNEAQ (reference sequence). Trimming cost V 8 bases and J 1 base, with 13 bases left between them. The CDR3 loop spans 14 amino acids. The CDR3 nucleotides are TGTGCCAGCGAAGCGGGCCTTCGCACAGATACGCAGTATTTT. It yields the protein CASEAGLRTDTQYF.

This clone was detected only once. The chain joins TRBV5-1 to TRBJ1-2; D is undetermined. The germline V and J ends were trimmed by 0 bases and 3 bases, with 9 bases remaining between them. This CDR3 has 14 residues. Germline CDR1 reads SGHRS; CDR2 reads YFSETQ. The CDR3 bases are TGCGCCAGCAGCTTGGCCGGGATCGACTATGGCTACACCTTC. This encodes CASSLAGIDYGYTF.

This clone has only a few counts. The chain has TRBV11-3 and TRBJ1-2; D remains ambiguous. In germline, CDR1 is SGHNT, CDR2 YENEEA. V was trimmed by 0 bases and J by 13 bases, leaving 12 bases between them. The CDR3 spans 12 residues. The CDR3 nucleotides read TGTGCCAGCAGCTTAGATGGAGGGATCCTCACCTTC. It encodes CASSLDGGILTF.

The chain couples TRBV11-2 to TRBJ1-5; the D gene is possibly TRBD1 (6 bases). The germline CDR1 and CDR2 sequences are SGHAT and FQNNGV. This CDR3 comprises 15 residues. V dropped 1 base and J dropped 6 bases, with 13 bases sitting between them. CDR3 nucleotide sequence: TGTGCCAGCAGCTTAGCCTCGGGAGGGGGTCAGCCCCAGCATTTT. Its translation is CASSLASGGGQPQHF.

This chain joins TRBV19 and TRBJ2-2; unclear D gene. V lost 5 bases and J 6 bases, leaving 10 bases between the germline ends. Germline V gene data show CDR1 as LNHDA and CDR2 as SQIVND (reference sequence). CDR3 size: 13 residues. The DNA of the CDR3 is TGTGCCAGTAGTGATAGCCCTCCCGGGGAGCTGTTTTTT. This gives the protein CASSDSPPGELFF.

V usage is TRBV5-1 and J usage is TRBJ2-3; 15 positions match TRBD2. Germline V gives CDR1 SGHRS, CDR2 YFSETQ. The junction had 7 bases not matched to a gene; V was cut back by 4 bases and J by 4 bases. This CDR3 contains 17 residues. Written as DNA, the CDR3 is TGCGCCAGCAGCCCCGGGACTAGCGGGGGGCCCGCAGATACGCAGTATTTT. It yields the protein CASSPGTSGGPADTQYF. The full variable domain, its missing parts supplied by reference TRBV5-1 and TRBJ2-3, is KAGVTQTPRYLIKTRGQQVTLSCSPISGHRSVSWYQQTPGQGLQFLFEYFSETQRNKGNFPGRFSGRQFSNSRSEMNVSTLELGDSALYLCASSPGTSGGPADTQYFGPGTRLTVL.

The CDR3 bases are TGTGCCAGCAACACAGGGAGAACTAACTATGGCTACACCTTC. Its translation is CASNTGRTNYGYTF. This chain connects TRBV6-5 to TRBJ1-2; tentatively, D is TRBD1 (6 bases). Germline CDR1 reads MNHEY; CDR2 reads SVGAGI. V was trimmed by 7 bases and J by 0 bases, leaving 12 bases between them. The CDR3 contains 14 residues.

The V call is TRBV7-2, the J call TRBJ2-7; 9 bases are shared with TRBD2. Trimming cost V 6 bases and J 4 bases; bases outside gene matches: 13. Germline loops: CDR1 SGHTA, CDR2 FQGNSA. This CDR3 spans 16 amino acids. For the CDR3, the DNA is TGTGCCAGCAGTTTCATAGGTGGGCTAGCGGGGTACGAGCAGTACTTC. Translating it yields CASSFIGGLAGYEQYF. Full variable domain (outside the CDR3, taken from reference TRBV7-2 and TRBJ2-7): GAGVSQSPSNKVTEKGKDVELRCDPISGHTALYWYRQSLGQGLEFLIYFQGNSAPDKSGLPSDRFSAERTGGSVSTLTIQRTQQEDSAVYLCASSFIGGLAGYEQYFGPGTRLTVT.

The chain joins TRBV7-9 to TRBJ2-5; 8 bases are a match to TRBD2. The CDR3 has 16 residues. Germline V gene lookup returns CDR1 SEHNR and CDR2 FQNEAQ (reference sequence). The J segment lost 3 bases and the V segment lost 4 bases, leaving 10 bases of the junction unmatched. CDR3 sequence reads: CASSSPGRGKEETQYF. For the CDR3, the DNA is TGTGCCAGCAGCTCCCCCGGGAGGGGGAAGGAAGAGACCCAGTACTTC. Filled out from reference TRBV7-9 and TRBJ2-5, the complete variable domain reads DTGVSQNPRHKITKRGQNVTFRCDPISEHNRLYWYRQTLGQGPEFLTYFQNEAQLEKSRLLSDRFSAERPKGSFSTLEIQRTEQGDSAMYLCASSSPGRGKEETQYFGPGTRLLVL.

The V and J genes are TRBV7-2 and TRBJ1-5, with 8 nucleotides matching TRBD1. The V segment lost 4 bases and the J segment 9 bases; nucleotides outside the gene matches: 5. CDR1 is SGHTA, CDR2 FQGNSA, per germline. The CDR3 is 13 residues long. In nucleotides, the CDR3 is TGTGCCAGCAGCTACAGGGGGTTTCGGCCCCAGCATTTT. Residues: CASSYRGFRPQHF.

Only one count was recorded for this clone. CDR3 amino acids: CASSSGQGYNSPLHF. For the CDR3, the DNA is TGTGCCAGCAGCTCTGGACAGGGCTATAATTCACCCCTCCACTTT. The chain couples TRBV27 to TRBJ1-6; 8 bases align to TRBD1. This CDR3 spans 15 amino acids. The trim removed 6 bases at V and 3 bases at J, leaving 4 bases unmatched. CDR1 and CDR2 from the germline V gene are MNHEY and SMNVEV (reference sequence).

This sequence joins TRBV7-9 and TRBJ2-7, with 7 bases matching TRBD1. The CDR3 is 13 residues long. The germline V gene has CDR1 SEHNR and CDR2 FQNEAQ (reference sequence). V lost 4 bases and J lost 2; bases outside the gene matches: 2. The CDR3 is CASSSTGPYEQYF. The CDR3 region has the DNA TGTGCCAGCAGCTCGACAGGGCCCTACGAGCAGTACTTC.

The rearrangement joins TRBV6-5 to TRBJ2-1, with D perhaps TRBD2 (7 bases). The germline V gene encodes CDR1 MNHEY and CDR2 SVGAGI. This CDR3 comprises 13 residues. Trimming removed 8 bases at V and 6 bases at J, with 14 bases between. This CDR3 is CASGRGRGNEQFF. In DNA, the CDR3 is TGTGCCAGCGGGAGGGGGAGGGGCAATGAGCAGTTCTTC.

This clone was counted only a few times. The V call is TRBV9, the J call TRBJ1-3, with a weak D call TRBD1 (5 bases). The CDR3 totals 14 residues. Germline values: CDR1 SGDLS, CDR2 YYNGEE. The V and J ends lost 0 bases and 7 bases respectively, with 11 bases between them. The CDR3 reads CASSVGGTVNTIYF. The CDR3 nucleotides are TGTGCCAGCAGCGTAGGAGGGACTGTGAACACCATATATTTT. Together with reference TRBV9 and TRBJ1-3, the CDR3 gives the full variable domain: DSGVTQTPKHLITATGQRVTLRCSPRSGDLSVYWYQQSLDQGLQFLIQYYNGEERAKGNILERFSAQQFPDLHSELNLSSLELGDSALYFCASSVGGTVNTIYFGEGSWLTVV.

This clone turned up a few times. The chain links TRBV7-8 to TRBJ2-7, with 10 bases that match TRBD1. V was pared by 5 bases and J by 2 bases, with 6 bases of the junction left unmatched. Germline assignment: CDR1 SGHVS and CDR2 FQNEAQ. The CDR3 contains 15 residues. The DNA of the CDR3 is TGTGCCAGCAGCAACCGGGACAGGGGAACCTACGAGCAGTACTTC. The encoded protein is CASSNRDRGTYEQYF.

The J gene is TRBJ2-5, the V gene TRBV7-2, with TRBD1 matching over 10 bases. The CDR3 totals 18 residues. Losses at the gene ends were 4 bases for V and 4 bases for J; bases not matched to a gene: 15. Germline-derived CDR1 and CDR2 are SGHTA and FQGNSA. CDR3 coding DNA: TGTGCCAGCAGCTCAAGGACCGGGACAGGGGACCGGCGAGAGACCCAGTACTTC. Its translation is CASSSRTGTGDRRETQYF.

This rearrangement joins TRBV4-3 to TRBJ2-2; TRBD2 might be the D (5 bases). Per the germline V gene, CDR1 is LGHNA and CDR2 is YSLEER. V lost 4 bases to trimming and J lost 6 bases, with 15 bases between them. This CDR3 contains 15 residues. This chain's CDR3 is CASSPTGETAGELFF. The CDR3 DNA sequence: TGCGCCAGCAGCCCAACCGGGGAGACCGCCGGGGAGCTGTTTTTT.